This is a list of T cell receptor beta chains from one sample in a study of T cell responses to AZD1222 COVID-19 vaccine. Using immunoSEQ multiplex PCR, the repertoire was profiled, and TCRdb retains in-frame clones only, with some absent. The table has about 150,000 clones, approximately 90% seen once. The input for sequencing was peripheral blood, taken after recovery from COVID-19. The origin of the receptors is an adult who had recovered from COVID-19. Each CDR3 is given with its conserved first and last residue. Each record gives: V gene, D gene, clone size, J gene, CDR3 DNA, CDR3 protein. A D gene is named only where the DNA matches it firmly. Not all rows give a size; the values are once, few, many and, for expanded clones, a class.

TRBV27	NA	NA	TRBJ1-4	TGTGCCAGCAGACTTGGGCGTAATGAAAAACTGTTTTTT	CASRLGRNEKLFF
TRBV19	TRBD2	once	TRBJ2-2	TGTGCCAGTAGTGTGGGACTAGCGGACACCGGGGAGCTGTTTTTT	CASSVGLADTGELFF
TRBV7-9	NA	NA	TRBJ1-5	TGTGCCAGCAGCGTATACAGGGATCGACAGCCCCAGCATTTT	CASSVYRDRQPQHF
TRBV28	NA	NA	TRBJ1-5	TGTGCCTTACAGGGAGGCAATCAGCCCCAGCATTTT	CALQGGNQPQHF
TRBV7-2	NA	NA	TRBJ1-6	TGTGCCAGCAGCTTAGAGGGTACTAATTCACCCCTCCACTTT	CASSLEGTNSPLHF
TRBV5-6	NA	NA	TRBJ2-6	TGTGCCAGCAGCTTCTCCAGGGAGCGGGCCAACGTCCTGACTTTC	CASSFSRERANVLTF
TRBV7-3	NA	NA	TRBJ2-5	TGTGCCAGCAGCCCACAGGGAGGGGTCCAAGAGACCCAGTACTTC	CASSPQGGVQETQYF
TRBV6-4	NA	NA	TRBJ1-2	TGTGCCAGCAAAGGCTTGTATGGCTACACCTTC	CASKGLYGYTF
TRBV19	TRBD1	NA	TRBJ1-4	TGTGCCAGTAGTACGACAGGGGTCGACGAAAAACTGTTTTTT	CASSTTGVDEKLFF
TRBV15	NA	NA	TRBJ2-5	TGTGCCACCAGCAGTAGGCACAGAGAGACCCAGTACTTC	CATSSRHRETQYF